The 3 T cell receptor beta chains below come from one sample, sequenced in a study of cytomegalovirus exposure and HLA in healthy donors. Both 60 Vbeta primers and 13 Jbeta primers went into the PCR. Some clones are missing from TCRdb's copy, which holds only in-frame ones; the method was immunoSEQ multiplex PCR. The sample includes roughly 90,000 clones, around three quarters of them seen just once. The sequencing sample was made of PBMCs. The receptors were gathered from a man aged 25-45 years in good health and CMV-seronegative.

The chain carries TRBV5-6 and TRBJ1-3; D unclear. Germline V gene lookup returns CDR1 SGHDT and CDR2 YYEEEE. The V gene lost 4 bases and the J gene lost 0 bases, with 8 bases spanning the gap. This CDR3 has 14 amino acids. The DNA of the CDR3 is TGTGCCAGCAGCCAGATCTTCTCTGGAAACACCATATATTTT. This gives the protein CASSQIFSGNTIYF.

In nucleotides, the CDR3 is TGCGCCAGCAGCCGCCCGGGACAAAGCACAGATACGCAGTATTTT. As protein: CASSRPGQSTDTQYF. This chain uses TRBV5-1 with TRBJ2-3, with a weak D call TRBD1 (6 bases). Germline values: CDR1 SGHRS, CDR2 YFSETQ. This CDR3 is 15 amino acids long. Trimming pared 4 bases from V and 0 bases from J, leaving 12 bases between.

The CDR3: CASSPGGLYGYTF. CDR3 in DNA: TGTGCCAGCAGCCCGGGAGGCCTCTATGGCTACACCTTC. This chain links TRBV7-9 with TRBJ1-2; no clear D gene. V lost 5 bases to trimming and J lost 4 bases, with 11 bases between them. Germline-derived CDR1 and CDR2 are SEHNR and FQNEAQ (reference sequence). The CDR3 length is 13 residues.